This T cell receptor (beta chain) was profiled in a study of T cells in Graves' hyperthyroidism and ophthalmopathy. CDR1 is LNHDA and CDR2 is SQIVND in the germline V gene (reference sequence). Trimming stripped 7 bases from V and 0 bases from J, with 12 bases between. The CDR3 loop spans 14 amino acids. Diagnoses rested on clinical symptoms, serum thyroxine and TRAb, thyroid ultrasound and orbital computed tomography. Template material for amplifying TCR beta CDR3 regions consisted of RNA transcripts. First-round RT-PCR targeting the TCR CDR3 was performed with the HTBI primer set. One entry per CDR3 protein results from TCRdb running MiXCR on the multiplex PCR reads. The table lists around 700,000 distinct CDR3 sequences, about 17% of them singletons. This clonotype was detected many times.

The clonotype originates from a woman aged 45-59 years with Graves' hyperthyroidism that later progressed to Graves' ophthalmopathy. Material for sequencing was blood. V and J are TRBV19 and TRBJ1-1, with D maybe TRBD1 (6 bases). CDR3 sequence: CASNGQLMNTEAFF. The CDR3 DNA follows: TGTGCCAGTAACGGACAGCTGATGAACACTGAAGCTTTCTTT.